The 13 T cell receptor beta chains given below trace back to one sample, sequenced in a study of blood T cell repertoires in COVID-19. Profiled with immunoSEQ multiplex PCR; TCRdb holds only in-frame clones, not every one. The sample consists of 180,000 or so clones, 80% of them appearing once. Source material: PBMCs or T cells enriched from blood (not recorded which). These receptors were taken from a man between 60 and 70 years old who had been exposed to COVID-19.

This clone has at least ten counts. The chain links TRBV7-9 to TRBJ1-4; 7 bases line up with TRBD1. Germline CDR1 SEHNR, CDR2 FQNEAQ (reference sequence). With V trimmed by 3 bases and J by 2 bases, 6 bases remained unmatched. The CDR3 totals 16 residues. The DNA of the CDR3 is TGTGCCAGCAGCTTGACAGGGACGGTTACTAATGAAAAACTGTTTTTT. Amino acids: CASSLTGTVTNEKLFF.

The CDR3 region has the DNA TGTGCCAGCAGTTTAAACGGGGGACCTCAGCAGTACTTC. It codes for CASSLNGGPQQYF. The rearrangement joins TRBV28 to TRBJ2-7, with D possibly being TRBD2 (6 bases). This CDR3 spans 13 amino acids. V shed 2 bases and J shed 8 bases, with 13 bases lying between them. Germline V gene lookup returns CDR1 MDHEN and CDR2 SYDVKM.

This sequence joins TRBV12-3 or TRBV12-4 and TRBJ2-7, with 8 bases fitting TRBD1. This CDR3 spans 13 amino acids. V lost 6 bases to trimming and J lost 2 bases; unmatched junction nucleotides: 3. In DNA form, the CDR3 reads TGTGCCAGCAGGAAGACAGGGGCCTACGAGCAGTACTTC. It is translated as CASRKTGAYEQYF.

The gene calls are TRBV6-5 and TRBJ1-2; no clear D gene. Germline assignment: CDR1 MNHEY and CDR2 SVGAGI. The CDR3 spans 13 residues. V was pared by 2 bases and J by 2 bases, with 6 bases between. CDR3 amino acids: CASSYGRNYGYTF. The CDR3 DNA reads TGTGCCAGCAGTTACGGGAGGAACTATGGCTACACCTTC.

J is TRBJ2-7 and V is TRBV3-1 (or the pseudogene TRBV3-2), with 7 bases lining up with TRBD1. With 4 bases clipped from V and 4 bases from J, the junction kept 10 bases outside the gene matches. The CDR3 is 15 residues long. Germline V lookup: CDR1 LGHDT, CDR2 YNNKEL (reference sequence). The CDR3 sequence: CASSRRAQGSYEQYF. The CDR3 region has the DNA TGTGCCAGCAGCCGCAGGGCACAGGGGTCTTACGAGCAGTACTTC.

This chain joins TRBV7-2 and TRBJ2-1, with 8 bases aligning to TRBD2. The ends lost 3 bases at V and 9 bases at J; junction bases unmatched: 7. CDR1 is SGHTA and CDR2 is FQGNSA in the germline V gene. The CDR3 loop spans 14 amino acids. In DNA form, the CDR3 reads TGTGCCAGCAGCTTGGGCGGGAGGTCCGGTGAGCAGTTCTTC. It encodes CASSLGGRSGEQFF. Looking up the rest from reference TRBV7-2 and TRBJ2-1 gives the full variable domain: GAGVSQSPSNKVTEKGKDVELRCDPISGHTALYWYRQSLGQGLEFLIYFQGNSAPDKSGLPSDRFSAERTGGSVSTLTIQRTQQEDSAVYLCASSLGGRSGEQFFGPGTRLTVL.

This chain connects TRBV30 to TRBJ2-3, with D possibly matching TRBD1 (5 bases). V was shortened by 0 bases and J by 4 bases, with 5 bases between the two germline ends. The CDR3 totals 12 residues. Germline V gene sequence: CDR1 GTSNPN, CDR2 SVGIG (reference sequence). CDR3 protein: CAWSVQADTQYF. The CDR3 bases are TGTGCCTGGAGTGTACAGGCAGATACGCAGTATTTT.

V usage is TRBV5-4 and J usage is TRBJ2-7; 11 nucleotides line up with TRBD2. The germline V gene has CDR1 SGHNT and CDR2 YYREEE (reference sequence). The CDR3 extends over 13 amino acids. The junction had 6 bases not matched to a gene; V was cut back by 10 bases and J by 3 bases. CDR3 amino acids: CAFRLAGSYEQYF. CDR3 sequence (DNA): TGTGCCTTCCGACTAGCGGGAAGCTACGAGCAGTACTTC. The full variable domain, its missing parts supplied by reference TRBV5-4 and TRBJ2-7, is ETGVTQSPTHLIKTRGQQVTLRCSSQSGHNTVSWYQQALGQGPQFIFQYYREEENGRGNFPPRFSGLQFPNYSSELNVNALELDDSALYLCAFRLAGSYEQYFGPGTRLTVT.

This chain connects TRBV6-5 to TRBJ1-2; a weak D match, TRBD1 (5 bases). V lost 0 bases, J lost 4 bases, and 6 bases lay in between. In germline, CDR1 is MNHEY, CDR2 SVGAGI. The CDR3 has 13 amino acids. CDR3: CASSYSTAYGYTF. CDR3 DNA sequence: TGTGCCAGCAGTTACTCGACAGCCTATGGCTACACCTTC.

J is TRBJ1-2 and V is TRBV18; unclear D gene. Germline V gene sequence: CDR1 KGHSH, CDR2 LQKENI. The CDR3 is 16 amino acids. V lost 4 bases, J lost 4 bases, and 19 bases lay in between. The CDR3 reads CASSLEAGPTIYGYTF. DNA of the CDR3: TGTGCCAGCTCACTCGAGGCAGGACCGACTATCTATGGCTACACCTTC.

The V gene is TRBV6-5, the J gene TRBJ2-1; no reliable D call. Germline V gives CDR1 MNHEY, CDR2 SVGAGI. The CDR3 contains 15 residues. V dropped 2 bases and J dropped 9 bases, with 17 bases sitting between them. Here the CDR3 reads CASSYDSQLQREQFF. The DNA of the CDR3 is TGTGCCAGCAGTTACGATTCACAACTTCAGCGTGAGCAGTTCTTC.

The chain joins TRBV7-9 to TRBJ2-7; D gene uncertain. Germline CDR1 is SEHNR and CDR2 is FQNEAQ (reference sequence). The germline V and J ends were trimmed by 1 base and 5 bases, with 12 bases remaining between them. The CDR3 has 14 residues. The chain's CDR3 is CASSLVGSGDEQYF. The CDR3 nucleotides read TGTGCCAGCAGCTTAGTTGGCAGTGGTGACGAGCAGTACTTC.

The genes are TRBV5-1 and TRBJ1-4; 10 bases are a match to TRBD1. In germline, CDR1 is SGHRS, CDR2 YFSETQ. V lost 0 bases to trimming and J lost 7 bases; unmatched junction nucleotides: 3. This CDR3 comprises 15 residues. CDR3 region: CASSLVGTGVEKLFF. DNA of the CDR3: TGCGCCAGCAGCTTGGTTGGGACAGGGGTTGAAAAACTGTTTTTT.